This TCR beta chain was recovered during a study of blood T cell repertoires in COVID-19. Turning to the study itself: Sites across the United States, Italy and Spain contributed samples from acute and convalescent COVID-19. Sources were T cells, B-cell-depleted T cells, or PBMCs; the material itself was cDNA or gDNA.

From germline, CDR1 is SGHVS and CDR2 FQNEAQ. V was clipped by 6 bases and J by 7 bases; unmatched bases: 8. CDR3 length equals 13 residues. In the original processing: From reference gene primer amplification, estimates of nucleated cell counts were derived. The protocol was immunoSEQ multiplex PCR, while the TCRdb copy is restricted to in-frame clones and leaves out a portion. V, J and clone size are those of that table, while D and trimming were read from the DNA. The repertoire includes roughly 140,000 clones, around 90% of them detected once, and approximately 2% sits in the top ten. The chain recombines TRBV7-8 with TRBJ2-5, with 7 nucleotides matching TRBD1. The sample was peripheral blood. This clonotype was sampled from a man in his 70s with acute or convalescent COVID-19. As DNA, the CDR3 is TGTGCCAGCAGTCATGACAGGGACGGGACCCAGTACTTC. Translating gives CASSHDRDGTQYF.